Sequencing of this TCR beta chain was carried out in a study of cytomegalovirus exposure and HLA in healthy donors. On this clone: Its target is unknown.

Study results and caveats: For most TCR beta V segments, an earlier analysis put the productive rate at about 87% or about 30% of the time. A later analysis revealed that TCR association rates differed between HLA loci, peaking at DRB1 and bottoming out at HLA-C.

V lost 5 bases, J lost 1 base, and 13 bases lay in between. CDR1 is KGHSH and CDR2 is LQKENI in the germline V gene. The CDR3 length is 15 residues. Primers included in the PCR were 60 Vbeta and 13 Jbeta primers. TCRdb keeps only in-frame clones here, not all; method: immunoSEQ multiplex PCR. The sample carries about 81,000 clones, more than 60% recorded once. J is TRBJ2-3 and V is TRBV18, with D perhaps TRBD2 (7 bases). This TCR was recovered from a man aged 50 to 60 in good health and CMV-seropositive. Material: PBMCs. CDR3 amino acids: CASSAQGGGTDTQYF. CDR3 sequence (DNA): TGTGCCAGCTCAGCACAGGGAGGGGGCACAGATACGCAGTATTTT.